One sample yielded the 8 T cell receptor beta chains listed below, sequenced in a study of T cell responses to AZD1222 COVID-19 vaccine. Profiled with immunoSEQ multiplex PCR; TCRdb holds only in-frame clones, not every one. Of 110,000 or so clones listed, around 87% are singletons. The starting material was peripheral blood, obtained 28 days after the second AZD1222 dose. The source of these receptors is an adult who received the AZD1222 COVID-19 vaccine.

The V call is TRBV9, the J call TRBJ1-1, with a possible D match to TRBD1 (5 bases). The CDR3 contains 14 residues. V gave up 3 bases and J gave up 4 bases, with 13 bases separating them. Germline V gene data show CDR1 as SGDLS and CDR2 as YYNGEE. CDR3 sequence reads: CASSAGGGVTEAFF. The CDR3 bases are TGTGCCAGCAGCGCCGGTGGGGGGGTCACTGAAGCTTTCTTT. Filled out from reference TRBV9 and TRBJ1-1, the complete variable domain reads DSGVTQTPKHLITATGQRVTLRCSPRSGDLSVYWYQQSLDQGLQFLIQYYNGEERAKGNILERFSAQQFPDLHSELNLSSLELGDSALYFCASSAGGGVTEAFFGQGTRLTVV.

The genes are TRBV7-2 and TRBJ2-7; D is possibly TRBD2 (6 bases). Trimming pared 5 bases from V and 3 bases from J, leaving 17 bases between. Germline CDR1 reads SGHTA; CDR2 reads FQGNSA. The CDR3 consists of 15 residues. The CDR3 sequence is CASSPSSGSFYEQYF. Here the CDR3 DNA reads TGTGCCAGCAGCCCTTCAAGCGGGTCTTTCTACGAGCAGTACTTC.

This clone is a singleton in its sample. V is TRBV6-5 and J is TRBJ2-7; maybe TRBD2 (6 bases). Germline CDR1 is MNHEY and CDR2 is SVGAGI. V lost 8 bases, J lost 3 bases, and 17 bases lay in between. CDR3 length: 14 amino acids. The CDR3 DNA follows: TGTGCCAGCTCGCAAACCGGGGGTATCTACGAGCAGTACTTC. This sequence encodes CASSQTGGIYEQYF.

This chain links TRBV9 with TRBJ1-2; tentatively, D is TRBD1 (6 bases). Germline V gene lookup returns CDR1 SGDLS and CDR2 YYNGEE. CDR3 size: 15 residues. V was shortened by 4 bases and J by 7 bases, with 20 bases between the two germline ends. The CDR3 DNA is TGTGCCAGCAGCCCAGAAGGGGGGTTCGGCTTTGGCTACACCTTC. This encodes CASSPEGGFGFGYTF.

The rearrangement joins TRBV7-8 to TRBJ1-6; 10 bases are shared with TRBD1. The CDR3 runs to 16 residues. V lost 5 bases, J lost 9 bases, and 10 bases stayed unmatched. Germline loops: CDR1 SGHVS, CDR2 FQNEAQ. CDR3 protein: CASSATTGGLGSPLHF. The CDR3 nucleotides are TGTGCCAGCAGCGCGACGACAGGGGGCCTTGGTTCACCCCTCCACTTT.

Worth noting for this clone: The same CDR3 can be traced to other DNA sequences in this sample. The V gene is TRBV12-3 or TRBV12-4, the J gene TRBJ2-7; unclear D gene. CDR3 length: 11 amino acids. Trimming pared 6 bases from V and 2 bases from J, leaving 5 bases between. This chain's CDR3 is CASSRTYEQYF. In DNA form, the CDR3 reads TGTGCCAGCAGCAGGACCTACGAGCAGTACTTC.

The chain has TRBV6-5 and TRBJ1-5; unclear D gene. Looked up from germline, CDR1 is MNHEY and CDR2 is SVGAGI. V was shortened by 2 bases and J by 1 base, with 6 bases between the two germline ends. CDR3 length equals 14 residues. In DNA, the CDR3 is TGTGCCAGCAGTTACGATAGAAGCAATCAGCCCCAGCATTTT. It yields the protein CASSYDRSNQPQHF.

The chain couples TRBV9 to TRBJ2-1; possible D gene TRBD1, 5 bases. Germline V CDR1 and CDR2: SGDLS, YYNGEE. The ends were cut back, 2 bases at V and 3 bases at J, with 12 bases in the middle. This CDR3 is 15 amino acids long. The CDR3 protein is CASSVDDSFYNEQFF. In DNA, the CDR3 is TGTGCCAGCAGCGTCGATGACAGTTTCTACAATGAGCAGTTCTTC.